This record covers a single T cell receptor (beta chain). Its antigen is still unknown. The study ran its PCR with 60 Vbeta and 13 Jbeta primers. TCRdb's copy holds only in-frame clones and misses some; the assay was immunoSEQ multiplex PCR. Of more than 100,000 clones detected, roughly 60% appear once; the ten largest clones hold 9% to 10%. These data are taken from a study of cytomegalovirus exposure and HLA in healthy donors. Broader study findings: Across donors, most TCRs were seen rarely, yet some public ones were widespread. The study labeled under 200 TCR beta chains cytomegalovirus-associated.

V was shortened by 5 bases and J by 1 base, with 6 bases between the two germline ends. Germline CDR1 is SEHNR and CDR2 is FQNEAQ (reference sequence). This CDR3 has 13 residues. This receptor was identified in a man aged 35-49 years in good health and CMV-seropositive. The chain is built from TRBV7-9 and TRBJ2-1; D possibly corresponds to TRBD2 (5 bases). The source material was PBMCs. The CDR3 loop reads CASSTGSYNEQFF. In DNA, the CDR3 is TGTGCCAGCAGCACGGGGTCCTACAATGAGCAGTTCTTC.